Detailed here is one T cell receptor (beta chain). Its specificity is not known. This sample was included in a study of CD4 T cells in relation to SARS-CoV-2 and coronaviruses. Study overall: ViraFEST: approximately 10-day antigen culture of PBMCs, then TCR beta CDR3 sequencing. The negative reference was HIV-1 Nef peptide pool or peptide-free culture. Study findings and constraints: Each donor contributed either pre-pandemic or post-infection samples, not both.

Germline V gene sequence: CDR1 SEHNR, CDR2 FQNEAQ (reference sequence). The V end lost 10 bases, the J end lost 0 bases, and 19 bases lay between the germline ends. The CDR3 covers 16 residues. The assay was immunoSEQ multiplex PCR, and TCRdb's table has in-frame clones only and misses some. The repertoire has around 20,000 clones, 78% of them found once; the top ten carry about 19%. Before the COVID-19 pandemic, during about 2011-2019, CD4+ T cells were taken from unexposed donors. The cells were cultured for approximately 10 days before CD4+ T cells were isolated. Testing used SARS-CoV-2 S/N and four cold-coronavirus spikes on unexposed-donor CD4+ T cells, cells permitting.

This TCR derives from a human donor in good health. The sequencing sample was made of CD4+ T cells from PBMCs, cultured in vitro. This chain uses TRBV7-9 with TRBJ2-1; possible D gene TRBD2, 5 bases. CDR3 in DNA: TGTGCCATCCAGGAGGTGGGCGGAAGCTCCTACAATGAGCAGTTCTTC. Residues: CAIQEVGGSSYNEQFF.